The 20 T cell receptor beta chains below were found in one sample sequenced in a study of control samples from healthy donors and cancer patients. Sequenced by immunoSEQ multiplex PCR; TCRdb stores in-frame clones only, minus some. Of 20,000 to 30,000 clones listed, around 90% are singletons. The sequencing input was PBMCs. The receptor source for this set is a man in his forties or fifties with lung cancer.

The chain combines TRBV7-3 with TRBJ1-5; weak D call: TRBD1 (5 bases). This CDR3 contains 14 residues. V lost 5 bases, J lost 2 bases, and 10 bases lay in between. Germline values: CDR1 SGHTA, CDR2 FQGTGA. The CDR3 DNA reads TGTGCCAGCAGCGAGGCACAGGGCAATCAGCCCCAGCATTTT. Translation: CASSEAQGNQPQHF.

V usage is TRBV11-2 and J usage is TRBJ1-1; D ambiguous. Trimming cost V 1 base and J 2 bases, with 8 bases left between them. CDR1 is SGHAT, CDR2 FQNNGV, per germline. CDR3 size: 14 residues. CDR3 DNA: TGTGCCAGCAGCTTAGTAAGCCCTAACACTGAAGCTTTCTTT. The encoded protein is CASSLVSPNTEAFF. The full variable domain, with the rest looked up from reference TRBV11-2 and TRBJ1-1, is EAGVAQSPRYKIIEKRQSVAFWCNPISGHATLYWYQQILGQGPKLLIQFQNNGVVDDSQLPKDRFSAERLKGVDSTLKIQPAKLEDSAVYLCASSLVSPNTEAFFGQGTRLTVV.

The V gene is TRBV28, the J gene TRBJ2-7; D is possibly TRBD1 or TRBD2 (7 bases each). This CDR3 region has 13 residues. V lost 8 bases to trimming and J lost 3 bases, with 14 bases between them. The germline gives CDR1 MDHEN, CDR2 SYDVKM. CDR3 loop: CASGEGQSYEQYF. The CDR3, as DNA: TGTGCCAGCGGGGAGGGACAGAGCTACGAGCAGTACTTC.

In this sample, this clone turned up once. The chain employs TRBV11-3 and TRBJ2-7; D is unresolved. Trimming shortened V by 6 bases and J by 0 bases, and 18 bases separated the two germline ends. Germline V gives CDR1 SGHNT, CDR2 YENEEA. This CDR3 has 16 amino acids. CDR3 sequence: CASSPSAATSSYEQYF. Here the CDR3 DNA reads TGTGCCAGCAGTCCGTCGGCAGCGACAAGCTCCTACGAGCAGTACTTC.

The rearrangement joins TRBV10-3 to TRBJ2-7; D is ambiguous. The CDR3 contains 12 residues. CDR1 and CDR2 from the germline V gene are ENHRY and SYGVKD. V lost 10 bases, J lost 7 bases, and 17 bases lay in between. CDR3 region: CATATGREEQYF. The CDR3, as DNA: TGTGCCACAGCGACGGGCCGCGAGGAGCAGTACTTC.

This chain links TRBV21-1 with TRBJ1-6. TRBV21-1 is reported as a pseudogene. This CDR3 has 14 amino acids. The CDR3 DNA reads TGTGCCAGCAGCGCCCGCAGAGATAATTCACCCCTCCACTTT. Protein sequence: CASSARRDNSPLHF.

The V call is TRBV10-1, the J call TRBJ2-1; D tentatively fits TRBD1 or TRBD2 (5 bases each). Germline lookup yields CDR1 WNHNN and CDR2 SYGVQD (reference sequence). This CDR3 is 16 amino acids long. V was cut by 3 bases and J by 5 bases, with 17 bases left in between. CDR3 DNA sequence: TGCGCCAGCAGTGACCCGGGGCGCAGTCCCAACAATGAGCAGTTCTTC. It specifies CASSDPGRSPNNEQFF.

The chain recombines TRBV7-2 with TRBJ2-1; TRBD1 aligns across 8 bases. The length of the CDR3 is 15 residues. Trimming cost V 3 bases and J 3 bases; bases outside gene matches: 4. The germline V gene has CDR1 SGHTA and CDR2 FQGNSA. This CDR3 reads CASSFDRGDYNEQFF. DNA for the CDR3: TGTGCCAGCAGCTTCGACAGGGGTGACTACAATGAGCAGTTCTTC.

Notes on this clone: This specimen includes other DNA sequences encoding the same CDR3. The CDR3 loop reads CATGLAGGFEQFF. DNA of the CDR3: TGTGCCACGGGACTAGCGGGGGGCTTTGAGCAGTTCTTC. V is TRBV15 and J is TRBJ2-1; 15 nucleotides match TRBD2. Unmatched junction bases numbered 3, after V lost 9 bases and J lost 9 bases. This CDR3 has 13 residues. Germline assignment: CDR1 LNHNV and CDR2 YYDKDF (reference sequence). Based on the CDR3 plus reference TRBV15 and TRBJ2-1, the full variable domain is DAMVIQNPRYQVTQFGKPVTLSCSQTLNHNVMYWYQQKSSQAPKLLFHYYDKDFNNEADTPDNFQSRRPNTSFCFLDIRSPGLGDTAMYLCATGLAGGFEQFFGPGTRLTVL.

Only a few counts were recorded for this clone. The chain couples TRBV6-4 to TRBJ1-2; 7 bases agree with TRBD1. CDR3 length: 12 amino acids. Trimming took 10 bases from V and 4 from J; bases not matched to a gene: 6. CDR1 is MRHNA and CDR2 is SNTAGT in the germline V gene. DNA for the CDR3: TGTGCCACCAACCGGGACAGCTATGGCTACACCTTC. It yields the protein CATNRDSYGYTF.

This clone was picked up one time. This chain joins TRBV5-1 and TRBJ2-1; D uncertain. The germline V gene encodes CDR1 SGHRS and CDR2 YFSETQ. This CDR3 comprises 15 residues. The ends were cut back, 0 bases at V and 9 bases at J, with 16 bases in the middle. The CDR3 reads CASSLVTPSNGEQFF. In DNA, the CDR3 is TGCGCCAGCAGCTTGGTAACCCCGTCCAACGGTGAGCAGTTCTTC.

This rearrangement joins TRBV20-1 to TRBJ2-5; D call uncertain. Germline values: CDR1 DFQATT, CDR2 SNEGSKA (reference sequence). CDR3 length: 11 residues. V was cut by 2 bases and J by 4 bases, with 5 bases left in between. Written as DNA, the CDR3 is TGCAGTGCTAGACAAAGAGAGACCCAGTACTTC. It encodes CSARQRETQYF.

CDR3 sequence (DNA): TGCAGTGCTAGTGAGGCATCTAACACTGAAGCTTTCTTT. Its translation is CSASEASNTEAFF. This chain joins TRBV20-1 and TRBJ1-1; no clear D. V lost 3 bases, J lost 2 bases, and 10 bases lay in between. CDR1 and CDR2 (germline): DFQATT, SNEGSKA (reference sequence). This CDR3 region has 13 residues.

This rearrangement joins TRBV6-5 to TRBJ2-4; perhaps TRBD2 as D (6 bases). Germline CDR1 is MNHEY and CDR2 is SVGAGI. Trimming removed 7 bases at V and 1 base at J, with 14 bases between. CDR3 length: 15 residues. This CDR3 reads CASTPLGRAKNIQYF. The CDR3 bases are TGTGCCAGCACACCCTTAGGGAGGGCCAAAAACATTCAGTACTTC.

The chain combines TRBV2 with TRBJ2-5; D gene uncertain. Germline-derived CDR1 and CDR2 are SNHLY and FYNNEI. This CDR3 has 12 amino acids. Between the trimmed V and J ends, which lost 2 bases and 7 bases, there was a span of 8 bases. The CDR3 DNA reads TGTGCCAGCAGTGAAAGGGTTGGGACCCAGTACTTC. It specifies CASSERVGTQYF.

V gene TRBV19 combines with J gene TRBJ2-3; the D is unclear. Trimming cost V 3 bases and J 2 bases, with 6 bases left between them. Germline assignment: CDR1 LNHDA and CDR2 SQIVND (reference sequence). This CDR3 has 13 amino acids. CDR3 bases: TGTGCCAGTAGTATTACATACACAGATACGCAGTATTTT. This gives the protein CASSITYTDTQYF.

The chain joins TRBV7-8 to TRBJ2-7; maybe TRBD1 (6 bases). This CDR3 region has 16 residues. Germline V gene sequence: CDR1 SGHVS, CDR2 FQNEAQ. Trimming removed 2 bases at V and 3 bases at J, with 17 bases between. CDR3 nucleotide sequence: TGTGCCAGCAGCTTAAGACAGGTTGCTAGTCACTACGAGCAGTACTTC. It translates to CASSLRQVASHYEQYF.

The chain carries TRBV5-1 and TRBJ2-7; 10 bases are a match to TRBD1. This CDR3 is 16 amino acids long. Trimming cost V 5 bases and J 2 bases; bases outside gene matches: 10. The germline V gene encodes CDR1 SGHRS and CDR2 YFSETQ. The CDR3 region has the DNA TGCGCCAGCAGTTTAAACTCCGGGACAGGGGCCTACGAGCAGTACTTC. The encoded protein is CASSLNSGTGAYEQYF.

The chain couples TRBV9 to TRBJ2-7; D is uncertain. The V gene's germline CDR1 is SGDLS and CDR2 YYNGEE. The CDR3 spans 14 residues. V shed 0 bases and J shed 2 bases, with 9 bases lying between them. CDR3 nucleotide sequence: TGTGCCAGCAGCGTAGGCCCAGAAGCCTACGAGCAGTACTTC. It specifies CASSVGPEAYEQYF. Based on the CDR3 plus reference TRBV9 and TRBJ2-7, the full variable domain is DSGVTQTPKHLITATGQRVTLRCSPRSGDLSVYWYQQSLDQGLQFLIQYYNGEERAKGNILERFSAQQFPDLHSELNLSSLELGDSALYFCASSVGPEAYEQYFGPGTRLTVT.

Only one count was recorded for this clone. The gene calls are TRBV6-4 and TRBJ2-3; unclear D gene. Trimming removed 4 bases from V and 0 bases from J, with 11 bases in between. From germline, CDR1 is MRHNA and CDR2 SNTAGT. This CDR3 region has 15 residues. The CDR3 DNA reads TGTGCCAGCAGTGTGTTTCTTACGAGCACAGATACGCAGTATTTT. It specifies CASSVFLTSTDTQYF.